This TCR beta chain comes out of a study of shared clonotypes between healthy human individuals. Overall study: Per donor, CD8 memory used one plate, CD8 naive used two, CD4 memory used three and CD4 naive used three.

Germline V gene sequence: CDR1 SGHRS, CDR2 YFSETQ. The CDR3 is 15 residues long. Trimming pared 3 bases from V and 2 bases from J, leaving 14 bases between. Some clones are missing from TCRdb's copy, which holds only in-frame ones; the method was immunoSEQ multiplex PCR. Of around 2.1 million clones in the sample, 95% were seen once. Only Caucasian adults living in Nashville, Tennessee served as donors. The study separated CD4+ cells into CD45RA+ naive and CD45RA-negative memory subsets. The clonotype was recovered from a young man in good health. V usage is TRBV5-1 and J usage is TRBJ2-5; possible D gene TRBD2, 6 bases. Sequencing input: naive CD4+ T cells sorted from blood. The subset denotes: CD45RA+ positively selected. The CDR3 DNA reads as TGCGCCAGCAGCTCGGCCCGGAGGGAGCAAGAGACCCAGTACTTC. It codes for CASSSARREQETQYF.